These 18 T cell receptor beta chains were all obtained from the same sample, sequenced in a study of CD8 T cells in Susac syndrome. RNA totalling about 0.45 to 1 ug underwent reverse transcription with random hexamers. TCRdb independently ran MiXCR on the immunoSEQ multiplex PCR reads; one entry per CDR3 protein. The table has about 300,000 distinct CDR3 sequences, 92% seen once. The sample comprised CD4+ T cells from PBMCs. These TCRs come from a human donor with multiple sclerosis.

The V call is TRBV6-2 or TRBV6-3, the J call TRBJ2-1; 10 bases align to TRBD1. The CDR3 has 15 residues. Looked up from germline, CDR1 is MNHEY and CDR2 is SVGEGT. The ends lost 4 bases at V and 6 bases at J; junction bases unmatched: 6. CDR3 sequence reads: CASSFRRDRGNEQFF. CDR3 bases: TGTGCCAGCAGTTTTCGGAGGGACAGGGGCAATGAGCAGTTCTTC.

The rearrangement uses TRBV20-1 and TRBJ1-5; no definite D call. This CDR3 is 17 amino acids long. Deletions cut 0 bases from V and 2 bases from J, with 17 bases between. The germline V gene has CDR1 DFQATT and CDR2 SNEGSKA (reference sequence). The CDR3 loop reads CSAREVQRGIGNQPQHF. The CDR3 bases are TGCAGTGCTAGAGAGGTCCAGCGGGGTATCGGCAATCAGCCCCAGCATTTT.

As DNA, the CDR3 is TGTGCCAGCACTGCCTTCTATGGCTACACCTTC. It specifies CASTAFYGYTF. The rearrangement links TRBV2 to TRBJ1-2; no definite D call. CDR1 and CDR2 from the germline V gene are SNHLY and FYNNEI. The CDR3 loop spans 11 amino acids. V gave up 7 bases and J gave up 4 bases, with 7 bases separating them.

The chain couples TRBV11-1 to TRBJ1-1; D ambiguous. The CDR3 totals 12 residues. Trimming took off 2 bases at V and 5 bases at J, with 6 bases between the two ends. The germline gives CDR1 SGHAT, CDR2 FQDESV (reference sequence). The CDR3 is CASSLQATEAFF. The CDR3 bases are TGTGCCAGCAGCTTACAAGCAACTGAAGCTTTCTTT.

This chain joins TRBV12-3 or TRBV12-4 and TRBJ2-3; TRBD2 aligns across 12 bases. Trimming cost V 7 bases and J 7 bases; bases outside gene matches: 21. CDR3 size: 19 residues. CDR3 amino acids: CASTPFLVPSGGARNTQYF. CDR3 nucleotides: TGTGCCAGCACCCCGTTTTTAGTCCCTAGCGGGGGGGCGCGTAATACGCAGTATTTT.

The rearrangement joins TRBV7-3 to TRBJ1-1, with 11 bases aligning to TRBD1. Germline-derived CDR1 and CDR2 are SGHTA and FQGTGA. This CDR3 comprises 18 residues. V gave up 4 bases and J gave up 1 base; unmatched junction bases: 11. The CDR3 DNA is TGTGCCAGCAGCTCATCTCCATGGACAGGGGGCGCGAACACTGAAGCTTTCTTT. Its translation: CASSSSPWTGGANTEAFF.

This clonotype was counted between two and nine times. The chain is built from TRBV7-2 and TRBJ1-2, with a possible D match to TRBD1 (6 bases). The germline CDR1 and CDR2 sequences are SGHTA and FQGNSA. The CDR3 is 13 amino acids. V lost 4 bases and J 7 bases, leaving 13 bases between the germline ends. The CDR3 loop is CASSSSPGVGYTF. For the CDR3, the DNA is TGTGCCAGCAGCTCTTCACCAGGGGTTGGCTACACCTTC.

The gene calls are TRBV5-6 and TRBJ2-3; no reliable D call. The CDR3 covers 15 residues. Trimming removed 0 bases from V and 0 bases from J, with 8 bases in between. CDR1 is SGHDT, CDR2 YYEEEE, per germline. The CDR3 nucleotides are TGTGCCAGCAGCTTGGGGGGATCAAGCACAGATACGCAGTATTTT. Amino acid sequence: CASSLGGSSTDTQYF.

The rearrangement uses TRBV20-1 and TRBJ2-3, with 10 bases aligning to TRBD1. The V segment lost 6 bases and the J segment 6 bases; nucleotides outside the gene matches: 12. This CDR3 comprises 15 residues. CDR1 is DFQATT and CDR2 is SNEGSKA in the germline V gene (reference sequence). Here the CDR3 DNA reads TGCAGTGCGGAATTGGGACAGGGGACTGTGGATACGCAGTATTTT. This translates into CSAELGQGTVDTQYF.

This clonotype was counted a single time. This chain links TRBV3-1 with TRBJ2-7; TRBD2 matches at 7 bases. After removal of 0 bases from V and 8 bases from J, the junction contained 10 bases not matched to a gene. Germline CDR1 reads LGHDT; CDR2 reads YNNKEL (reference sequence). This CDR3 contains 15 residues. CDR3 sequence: CASSQDGLVESKQYF. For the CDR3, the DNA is TGTGCCAGCAGCCAAGACGGACTAGTGGAGAGTAAGCAGTACTTC.

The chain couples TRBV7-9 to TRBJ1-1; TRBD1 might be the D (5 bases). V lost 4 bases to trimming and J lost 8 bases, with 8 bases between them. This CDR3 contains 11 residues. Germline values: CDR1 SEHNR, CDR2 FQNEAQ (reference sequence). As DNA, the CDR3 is TGTGCCAGCAGCTCGACAGACGAAGCTTTCTTT. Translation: CASSSTDEAFF.

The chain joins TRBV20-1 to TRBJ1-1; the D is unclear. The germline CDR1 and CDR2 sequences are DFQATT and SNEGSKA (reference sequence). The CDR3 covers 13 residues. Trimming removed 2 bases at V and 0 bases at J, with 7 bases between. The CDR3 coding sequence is TGCAGTGCTAGATGGCAACTGAACACTGAAGCTTTCTTT. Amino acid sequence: CSARWQLNTEAFF.

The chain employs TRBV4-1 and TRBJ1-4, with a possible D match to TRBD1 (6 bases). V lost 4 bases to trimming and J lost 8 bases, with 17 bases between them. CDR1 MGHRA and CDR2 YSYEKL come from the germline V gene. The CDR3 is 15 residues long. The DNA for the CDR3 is TGCGCCAGCAGCCTGAACGCAGGGGCAGGCGAAAAACTGTTTTTT. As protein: CASSLNAGAGEKLFF.

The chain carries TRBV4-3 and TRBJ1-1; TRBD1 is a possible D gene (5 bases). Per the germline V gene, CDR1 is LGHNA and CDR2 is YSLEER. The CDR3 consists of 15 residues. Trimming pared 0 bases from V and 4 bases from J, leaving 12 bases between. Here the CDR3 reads CASSQDGGGGTEAFF. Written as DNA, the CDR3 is TGCGCCAGCAGCCAAGATGGGGGAGGAGGCACTGAAGCTTTCTTT.

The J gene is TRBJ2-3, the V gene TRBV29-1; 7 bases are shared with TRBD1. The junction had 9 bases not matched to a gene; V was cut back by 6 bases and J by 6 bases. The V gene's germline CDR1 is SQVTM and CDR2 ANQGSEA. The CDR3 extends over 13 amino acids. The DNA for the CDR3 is TGCAGCGTCGACGGTACAGGGGCGGATACGCAGTATTTT. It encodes CSVDGTGADTQYF.

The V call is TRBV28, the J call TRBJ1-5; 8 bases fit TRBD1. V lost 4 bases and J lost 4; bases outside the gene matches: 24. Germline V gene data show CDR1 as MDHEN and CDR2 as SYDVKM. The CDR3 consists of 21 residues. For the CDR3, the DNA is TGTGCCAGCAGTTCCAACCCCCCCCGGGACAGGTATTGGAACAGGAATCAGCCCCAGCATTTT. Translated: CASSSNPPRDRYWNRNQPQHF.

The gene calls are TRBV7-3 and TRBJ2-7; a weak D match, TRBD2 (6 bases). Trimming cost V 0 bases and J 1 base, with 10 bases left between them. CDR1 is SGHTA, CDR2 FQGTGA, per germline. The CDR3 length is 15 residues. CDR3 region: CASSLTPGGSYEQYF. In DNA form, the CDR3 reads TGTGCCAGCAGCTTAACCCCCGGGGGATCCTACGAGCAGTACTTC.

The CDR3 DNA reads TGTGCCAGCAGTCCGGGAGGGGTTGGGGGTAACACTGAAGCTTTCTTT. Protein: CASSPGGVGGNTEAFF. J is TRBJ1-1 and V is TRBV28; the D gene is possibly TRBD1 (5 bases). The V end lost 5 bases, the J end lost 2 bases, and 18 bases lay between the germline ends. The CDR3 loop spans 16 amino acids. Germline V CDR1 and CDR2: MDHEN, SYDVKM.